The T cell receptor (beta chain) under discussion was sequenced for a study of T cell changes during pregnancy in multiple sclerosis. Some clones are missing from TCRdb's copy, which holds only in-frame ones; the method was immunoSEQ multiplex PCR. The profile shows 64,000 or so clones, 92% of them singletons. Per the germline V gene, CDR1 is LGHNA and CDR2 is YSLEER. Trimming took 0 bases from V and 15 from J; bases not matched to a gene: 5. The length of the CDR3 is 14 residues. The specimen was peripheral blood, collected in the first trimester of pregnancy. The rearrangement uses TRBV4-3 and TRBJ2-1; 13 bases agree with TRBD2. The TCR comes from a female donor with multiple sclerosis, enrolled in a pregnancy study. CDR3 sequence reads: CASSQEGLAGDVFF. CDR3 nucleotide sequence: TGCGCCAGCAGCCAAGAAGGACTAGCGGGAGATGTGTTCTTC.